The 9 T cell receptor beta chains presented below share a single source sample, sequenced in a study of prognosis after radiotherapy for stage I lung cancer. Amplification of TCR beta CDR3 from genomic DNA used two-round multiplex PCR. Primers (each specific to one TRBV or TRBJ gene) were used in first-round PCR. TCRdb called the multiplex PCR reads again in MiXCR, with one record for every CDR3 protein. The sample contains some 13,000 distinct CDR3 sequences, about 46% of which appear only once. The input for sequencing was PBMCs, taken before or after stereotactic body radiation therapy (not recorded which). The receptors derive from a donor aged 50 or older with non-small cell lung cancer.

In the case of this clonotype: Lacking the conserved final phenylalanine or tryptophan, this CDR3 likely reflects a read error. The chain couples TRBV12-3 or TRBV12-4 to TRBJ2-4; 9 bases are shared with TRBD2. This CDR3 has 14 residues. In DNA, the CDR3 is TGTGTCAGCAGTTTTACTAGCGGGAAAAACATTCAGTACTTA. Translating gives CVSSFTSGKNIQYL.

The V and J genes are TRBV7-9 and TRBJ1-1; no definite D call. This CDR3 is 17 amino acids long. The V gene's germline CDR1 is SEHNR and CDR2 FQNEAQ (reference sequence). With 5 bases removed from V and 0 bases from J, the gap between germline ends came to 19 bases. DNA for the CDR3: TGTGCCAGCAGCCCATCTCGTGACACCCTCATGAACACTGAAGCTTTCTTT. Protein product: CASSPSRDTLMNTEAFF.

A note on this clonotype: A far larger clone is just one base off, so this is likely a read error. The rearrangement joins TRBV6-6 to TRBJ1-2; TRBD1 matches at 8 bases. The CDR3 runs to 14 residues. The V gene's germline CDR1 is MNHNY and CDR2 SVGAGI (reference sequence). For the CDR3, the DNA is TGTGCCAGCAGTGTGGACAGGGAGGGCTATGTCTACACCTTC. Protein sequence: CASSVDREGYVYTF.

This chain uses TRBV6-4 with TRBJ2-3; a weak D match, TRBD1 (5 bases). V lost 6 bases to trimming and J lost 6 bases, with 7 bases between them. The CDR3 spans 11 residues. Germline V gene lookup returns CDR1 MRHNA and CDR2 SNTAGT. DNA of the CDR3: TGTGCCAGCAGAGGGGTGGATACGCAGTATTTT. Protein product: CASRGVDTQYF.

The V gene is TRBV5-1, the J gene TRBJ1-1, with unresolved D. The CDR3 covers 15 residues. The V gene lost 3 bases and the J gene lost 4 bases, with 16 bases spanning the gap. The germline V gene has CDR1 SGHRS and CDR2 YFSETQ. The CDR3 here is CASSSVAGVGTEAFF. CDR3 bases: TGCGCCAGCAGCTCCGTAGCGGGAGTAGGCACTGAAGCTTTCTTT.

By share of the sample, this clonotype is medium-sized. In nucleotides, the CDR3 is TGTGCCAGCAGTCCCGGGACAGGGGGAATTCGAGCTGGCTACACCTTC. Protein product: CASSPGTGGIRAGYTF. The chain is built from TRBV12-3 or TRBV12-4 and TRBJ1-2, with TRBD1 matching over 11 bases. The CDR3 extends over 16 amino acids. Unmatched junction bases numbered 12, after V lost 5 bases and J lost 7 bases.

Relative to its sample, this clonotype is medium-sized (0.01 to 0.1%). The V call is TRBV25-1, the J call TRBJ2-3; unclear D gene. The CDR3 extends over 14 amino acids. The germline gives CDR1 MGHDK, CDR2 SYGVNS. V was cut by 1 base and J by 0 bases, with 5 bases left in between. CDR3 region: CASSESGSTDTQYF. In nucleotides, the CDR3 is TGTGCCAGCAGTGAATCGGGCAGCACAGATACGCAGTATTTT.

The sample holds many counts of this clonotype. The CDR3 DNA sequence: TGTGCCAGCAGTAAACCAACGGGACAGGGAGGCGGAGCTTTCTTT. Encoded protein: CASSKPTGQGGGAFF. The rearrangement links TRBV28 to TRBJ1-1; TRBD1 agrees at 9 bases. This CDR3 contains 15 residues. Trimming removed 5 bases from V and 10 bases from J; junction bases left unmatched: 14. The germline gives CDR1 MDHEN, CDR2 SYDVKM. The full variable domain, its missing parts supplied by reference TRBV28 and TRBJ1-1, is DVKVTQSSRYLVKRTGEKVFLECVQDMDHENMFWYRQDPGLGLRLIYFSYDVKMKEKGDIPEGYSVSREKKERFSLILESASTNQTSMYLCASSKPTGQGGGAFFGQGTRLTVV.

Points on this clonotype: It differs at one base from a far larger clone, so likely a read error. The chain has TRBV6-4 and TRBJ1-4; D perhaps matches TRBD1 (6 bases). The length of the CDR3 is 15 residues. The germline CDR1 and CDR2 sequences are MRHNA and SNTAGT. In DNA, the CDR3 is TGTTCCACCTCGGGGGGTACAGGGTATCGGGAAAAACTGTTTTTT. Encoded protein: CSTSGGTGYREKLFF.